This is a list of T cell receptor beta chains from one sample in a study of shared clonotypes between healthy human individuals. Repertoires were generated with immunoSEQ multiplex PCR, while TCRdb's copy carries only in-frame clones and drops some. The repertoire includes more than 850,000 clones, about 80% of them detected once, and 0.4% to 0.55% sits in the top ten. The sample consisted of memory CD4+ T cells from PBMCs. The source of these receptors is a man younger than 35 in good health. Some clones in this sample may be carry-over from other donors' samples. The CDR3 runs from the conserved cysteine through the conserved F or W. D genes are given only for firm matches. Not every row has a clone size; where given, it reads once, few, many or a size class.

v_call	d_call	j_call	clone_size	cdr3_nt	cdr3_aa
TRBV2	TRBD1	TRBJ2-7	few	TGTGCCAGCACCTTAATATCAGGGGGCTGGTACGAGCAGTACTTC	CASTLISGGWYEQYF
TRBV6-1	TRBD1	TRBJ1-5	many	TGTGCCAGCAGTGAAGCGTATCGACAGGGAGGCCAGCCCCAGCATTTT	CASSEAYRQGGQPQHF
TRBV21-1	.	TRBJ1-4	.	TGTGCCACGCGCTATACCGGGGACATGGGCAGGAAACTGTTTTTT	CATRYTGDMGRKLFF
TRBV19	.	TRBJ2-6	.	TGTGCCAGTAACCAGATAAGCTCTGGGGCCAACGTCCTGACTTTC	CASNQISSGANVLTF
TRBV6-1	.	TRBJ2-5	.	TGTGCCAGCAGTGAAGGCCCTTGGGAGGAGACCCAGTACTTC	CASSEGPWEETQYF
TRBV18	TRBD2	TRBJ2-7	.	TGTGCCAGCTCGGGGGTCGGCGGGGGACCAGCCGGGAGGAAAAACGAGCAGTACTTC	CASSGVGGGPAGRKNEQYF
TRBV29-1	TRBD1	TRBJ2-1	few	TGCAGCGCCGGCGACAGGGGAATTAGGAATGAGCAGTTCTTC	CSAGDRGIRNEQFF
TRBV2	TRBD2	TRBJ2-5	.	TGTGCCAGCAGTGAAGCGGCGGGAGGGCCATCAGGAGAGACCCAGTACTTC	CASSEAAGGPSGETQYF
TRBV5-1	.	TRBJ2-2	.	TGCGCCAGCAGCTTGGAAACGGGTGCTAACACCGGGGAGCTGTTTTTT	CASSLETGANTGELFF
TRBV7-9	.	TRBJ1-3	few	TGTGCCAGCCAACAGGACTCTGGAAACACCATATATTTT	CASQQDSGNTIYF
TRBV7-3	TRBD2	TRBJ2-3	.	TGTGCCAGCAGCCCGGGACTACCCCGCCTGGATACGCAGTATTTT	CASSPGLPRLDTQYF
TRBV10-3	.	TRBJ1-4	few	TGTGCCATCGCGGCAACTAATGAAAAACTGTTTTTT	CAIAATNEKLFF
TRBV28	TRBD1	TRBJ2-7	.	TGTGCCAGCAGTAAGCAACAGGGGGTACCCTACGAGCAGTACTTC	CASSKQQGVPYEQYF
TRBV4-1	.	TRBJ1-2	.	TGCGCCAGCAGCCAAGATGTCAGTTCGAGGTTCGGCTACACCTTC	CASSQDVSSRFGYTF
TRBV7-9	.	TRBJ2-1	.	TGTGCCAGCAGCCTTACGGGCGCCTCCTACAATGAGCAGTTCTTC	CASSLTGASYNEQFF
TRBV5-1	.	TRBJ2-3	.	TGCGCCAGCAGCTTGGAGTCTAGCAGTACTAATACGCAGTATTTT	CASSLESSSTNTQYF
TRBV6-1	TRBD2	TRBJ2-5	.	TGTGCCAGCAGGAGACTAGCGGGGGGTGGAGAGACCCAGTACTTC	CASRRLAGGGETQYF
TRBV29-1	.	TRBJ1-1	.	TGCAGCGTTGAAGATTCCCAGGTCGAAGCTTTCTTT	CSVEDSQVEAFF
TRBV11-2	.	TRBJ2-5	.	TGTGCCAGCAGCTTAACCGGACTAGGGGGGCAAGAGACCCAGTACTTC	CASSLTGLGGQETQYF
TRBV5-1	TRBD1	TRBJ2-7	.	TGCGCCAGCAGCGTCGCGGGACAGGGGACGTACGAGCAGTACTTC	CASSVAGQGTYEQYF
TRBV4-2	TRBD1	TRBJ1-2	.	TGTGCCAGCAGCCTCCCGGGACAGGGTTTTGCTGGCTACACCTTC	CASSLPGQGFAGYTF
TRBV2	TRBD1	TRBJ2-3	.	TGTGCCAGCGGCGTACCAGGGGGATCCACAGATACGCAGTATTTT	CASGVPGGSTDTQYF
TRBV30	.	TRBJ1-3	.	TGTGCCTGGAGTGTATGGGGAAACACCATATATTTT	CAWSVWGNTIYF
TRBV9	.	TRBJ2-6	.	TGTGCCAGCAGCGGCGATGGGCAGGCGCCCTCGTTTGGGGCCAACGTCCTGACTTTC	CASSGDGQAPSFGANVLTF
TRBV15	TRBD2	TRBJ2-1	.	TGTGCCACCAGCAGGGGTTGGGCTAGCGGGAGCGATGAGCAGTTCTTC	CATSRGWASGSDEQFF
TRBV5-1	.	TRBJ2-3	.	TGCGCCAGCAGCTTGGGGGGGCGCCTCACAGATACGCAGTATTTT	CASSLGGRLTDTQYF
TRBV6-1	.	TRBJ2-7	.	TGTGCCAGCAGTGCAACTCGGGGTTCCTGGGAGCAGTACTTC	CASSATRGSWEQYF
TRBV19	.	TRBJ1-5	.	TGTGCCAGTAGTATAGATCTGGGCCCCTCCTATCAGCCCCAGCATTTT	CASSIDLGPSYQPQHF
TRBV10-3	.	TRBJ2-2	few	TGTGCCATCAGCTACGGACTGGACACCGGGGAGCTGTTTTTT	CAISYGLDTGELFF
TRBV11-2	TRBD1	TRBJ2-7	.	TGTGCCAGCAGCCGGGACAGGGAAGGACACGAGCAGTACTTC	CASSRDREGHEQYF
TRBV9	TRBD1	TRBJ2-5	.	TGTGCCAGCAGCGGACAGGGGGCACAGACCCAGTACTTC	CASSGQGAQTQYF
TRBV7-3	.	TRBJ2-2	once	TGTGCCAGCAGCTTTGGGGCCGAAAACACCGGGGAGCTGTTTTTT	CASSFGAENTGELFF
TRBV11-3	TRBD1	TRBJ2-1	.	TGTGCCAGCAGTTCGGGACAGGGACACTACAATGAGCAGTTCTTC	CASSSGQGHYNEQFF
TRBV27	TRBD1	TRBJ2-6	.	TGTGCCAGCAGTACCGGGACAGTCTTCTCTGGGGCCAACGTCCTGACTTTC	CASSTGTVFSGANVLTF
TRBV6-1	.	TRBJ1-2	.	TGTGCCAGCAGTGAAACGGCCCGGTTATTGTATGGCTACACCTTC	CASSETARLLYGYTF
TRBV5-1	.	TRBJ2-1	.	TGCGCCAGCAGCCCAACGGGGCTCGGGGCATATGAGCAGTTCTTC	CASSPTGLGAYEQFF
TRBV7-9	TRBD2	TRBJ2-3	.	TGTGCCAGCAGCTCCCCCAGCGGGAGGGCCGGCTCAGATACGCAGTATTTT	CASSSPSGRAGSDTQYF
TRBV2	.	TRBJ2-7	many	TGTGCCAGCAGTGACGTGAAGGGAAGGATCTACGAGCAGTACTTC	CASSDVKGRIYEQYF
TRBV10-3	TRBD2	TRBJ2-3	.	TGTGCCACTAGCAAAACTAGCGCAAGCACAGATACGCAGTATTTT	CATSKTSASTDTQYF
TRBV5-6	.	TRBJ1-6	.	TGTGCCAGCAGCCGGGGGTCCTATAATTCACCCCTCCACTTT	CASSRGSYNSPLHF
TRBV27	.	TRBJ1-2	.	TGTGCCAGCAGTTTGAAGGCAGCATATGGCTACACCTTC	CASSLKAAYGYTF
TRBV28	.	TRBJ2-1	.	TGTGCCAGCAGTTTTAGGTGGTACAATGAGCAGTTCTTC	CASSFRWYNEQFF
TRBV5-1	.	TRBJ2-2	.	TGCGCCAGCCGTACTTTAGGGGGTTCCGGGGAGCTGTTTTTT	CASRTLGGSGELFF
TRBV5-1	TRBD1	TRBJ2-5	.	TGCGCCAGCAGCTTGAAACCCACCGGGACAGGGGGCGAGACCCAGTACTTC	CASSLKPTGTGGETQYF
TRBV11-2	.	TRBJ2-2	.	TGTGCCAGCAGCTCCCCACAGGGAACCGGGGAGCTGTTTTTT	CASSSPQGTGELFF
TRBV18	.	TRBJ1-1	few	TGTGCCAGCTCACCATCCGGGGCGCCGGGAACTGAAGCTTTCTTT	CASSPSGAPGTEAFF
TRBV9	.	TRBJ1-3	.	TGTGCCAGCAGCGGGACCGGGACAAGAAACACCATATATTTT	CASSGTGTRNTIYF
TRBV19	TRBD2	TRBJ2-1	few	TGTGCCAGCTCCCCCTATCCTAGCGGGAGGGCCTCGGATGAGCAGTTCTTC	CASSPYPSGRASDEQFF
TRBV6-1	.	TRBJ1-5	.	TGTGCCAGCAGTGACGGGGGGGGCTATCAGCCCCAGCATTTT	CASSDGGGYQPQHF
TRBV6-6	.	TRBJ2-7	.	TGTGCCAGCAGTTACTGGCAGACCGGCTACGAGCAGTACTTC	CASSYWQTGYEQYF
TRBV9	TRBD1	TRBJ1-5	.	TGTGCCAGCAGCGTAGGCCCAGGGGGACAGCCCCAGCATTTT	CASSVGPGGQPQHF
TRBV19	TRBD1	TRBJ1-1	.	TGTGCCAGTAGAACAGGGGGCGCTCCGGCTGAAGCTTTCTTT	CASRTGGAPAEAFF
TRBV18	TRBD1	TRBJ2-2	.	TGTGCCAGCCCCCCCGGGACAGGGGTGAACACCGGGGAGCTGTTTTTT	CASPPGTGVNTGELFF
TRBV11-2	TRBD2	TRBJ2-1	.	TGTGCCAGCAGCCAAGCGGGAATCCAATATCTCTTC	CASSQAGIQYLF
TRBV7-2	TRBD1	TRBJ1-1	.	TGTGCCAGCAGCCTTCGGACAGGGAAAACTTTCTTT	CASSLRTGKTFF